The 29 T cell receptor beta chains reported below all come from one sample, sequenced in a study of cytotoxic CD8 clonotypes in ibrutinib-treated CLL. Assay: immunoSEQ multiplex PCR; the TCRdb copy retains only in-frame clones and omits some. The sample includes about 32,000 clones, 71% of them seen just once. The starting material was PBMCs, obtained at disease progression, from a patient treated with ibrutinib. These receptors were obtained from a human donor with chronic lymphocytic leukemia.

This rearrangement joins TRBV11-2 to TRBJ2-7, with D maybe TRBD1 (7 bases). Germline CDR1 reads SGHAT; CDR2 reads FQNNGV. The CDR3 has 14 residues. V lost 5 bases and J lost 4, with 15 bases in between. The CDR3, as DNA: TGTGCCAGCAGCCCCGGGGCAGGGGGGTACGAGCAGTACTTC. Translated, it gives CASSPGAGGYEQYF.

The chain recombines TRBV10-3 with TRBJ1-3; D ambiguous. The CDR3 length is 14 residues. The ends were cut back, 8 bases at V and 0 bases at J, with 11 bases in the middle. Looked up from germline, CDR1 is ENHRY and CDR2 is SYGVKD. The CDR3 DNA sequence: TGTGCCATCGAGGGCGGGTACTCTGGAAACACCATATATTTT. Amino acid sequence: CAIEGGYSGNTIYF.

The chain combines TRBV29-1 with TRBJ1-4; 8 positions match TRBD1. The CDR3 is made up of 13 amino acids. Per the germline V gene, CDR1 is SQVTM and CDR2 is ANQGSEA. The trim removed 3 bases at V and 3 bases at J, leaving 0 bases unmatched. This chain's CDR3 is CSVEDRANEKLFF. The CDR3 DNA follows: TGCAGCGTTGAGGACAGGGCTAATGAAAAACTGTTTTTT.

CDR3 DNA sequence: TGTGCCAGCAGCTTGCAGGGGACGGGCGAGACCCAGTACTTC. Translated, it gives CASSLQGTGETQYF. V and J are TRBV5-6 and TRBJ2-5, with a tentative D call TRBD1 (6 bases). The CDR3 consists of 14 residues. Germline CDR1 SGHDT, CDR2 YYEEEE. V was cut by 1 base and J by 5 bases, with 12 bases left in between.

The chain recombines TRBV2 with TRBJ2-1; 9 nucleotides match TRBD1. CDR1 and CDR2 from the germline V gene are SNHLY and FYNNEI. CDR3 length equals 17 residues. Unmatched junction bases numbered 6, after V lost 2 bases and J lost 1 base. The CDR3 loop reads CASSEFAGQGSYNEQFF. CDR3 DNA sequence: TGTGCCAGCAGTGAATTCGCGGGACAGGGTTCCTACAATGAGCAGTTCTTC. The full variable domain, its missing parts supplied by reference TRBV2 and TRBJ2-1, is EPEVTQTPSHQVTQMGQEVILRCVPISNHLYFYWYRQILGQKVEFLVSFYNNEISEKSEIFDDQFSVERPDGSNFTLKIRSTKLEDSAMYFCASSEFAGQGSYNEQFFGPGTRLTVL.

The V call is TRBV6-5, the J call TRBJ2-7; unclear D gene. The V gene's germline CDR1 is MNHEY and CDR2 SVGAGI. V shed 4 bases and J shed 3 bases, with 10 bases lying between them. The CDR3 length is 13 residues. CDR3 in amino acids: CASSSLGFYEQYF. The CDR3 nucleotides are TGTGCCAGCAGTTCTTTGGGGTTCTACGAGCAGTACTTC.

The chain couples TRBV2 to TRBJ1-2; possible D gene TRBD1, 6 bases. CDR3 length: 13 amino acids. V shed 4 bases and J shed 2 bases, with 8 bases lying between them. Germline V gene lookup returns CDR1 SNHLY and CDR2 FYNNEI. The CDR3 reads CASSGQENYGYTF. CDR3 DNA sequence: TGTGCCAGCAGTGGACAGGAGAACTATGGCTACACCTTC.

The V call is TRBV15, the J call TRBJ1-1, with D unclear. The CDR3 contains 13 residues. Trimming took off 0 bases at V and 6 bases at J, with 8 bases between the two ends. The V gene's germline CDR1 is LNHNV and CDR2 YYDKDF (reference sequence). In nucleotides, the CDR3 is TGTGCCACCAGCAGAGATTTGGGAGCTGAAGCTTTCTTT. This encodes CATSRDLGAEAFF.

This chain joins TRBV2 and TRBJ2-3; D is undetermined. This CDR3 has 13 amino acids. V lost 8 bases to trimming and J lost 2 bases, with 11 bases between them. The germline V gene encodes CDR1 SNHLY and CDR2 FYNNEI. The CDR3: CASAARNTDTQYF. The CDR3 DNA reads TGTGCCAGCGCGGCCCGGAACACAGATACGCAGTATTTT.

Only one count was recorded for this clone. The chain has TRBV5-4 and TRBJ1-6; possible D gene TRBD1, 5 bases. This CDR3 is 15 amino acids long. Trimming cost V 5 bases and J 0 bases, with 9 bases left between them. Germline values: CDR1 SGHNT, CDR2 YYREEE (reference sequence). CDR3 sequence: CASRGASSYNSPLHF. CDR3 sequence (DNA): TGTGCCAGCAGAGGGGCGAGCTCCTATAATTCACCCCTCCACTTT.

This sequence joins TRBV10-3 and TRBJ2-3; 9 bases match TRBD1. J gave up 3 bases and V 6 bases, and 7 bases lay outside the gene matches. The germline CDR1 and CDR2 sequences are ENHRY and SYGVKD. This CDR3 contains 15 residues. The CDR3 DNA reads TGTGCCATCAGGATACAGGGGGCAGGGACAGATACGCAGTATTTT. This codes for CAIRIQGAGTDTQYF.

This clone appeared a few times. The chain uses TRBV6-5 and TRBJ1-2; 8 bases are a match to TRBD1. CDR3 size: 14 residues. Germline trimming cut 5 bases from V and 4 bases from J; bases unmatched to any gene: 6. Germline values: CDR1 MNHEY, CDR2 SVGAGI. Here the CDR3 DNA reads TGTGCCAGCAGTGGCGGCCAGGGGGCCTATGGCTACACCTTC. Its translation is CASSGGQGAYGYTF.

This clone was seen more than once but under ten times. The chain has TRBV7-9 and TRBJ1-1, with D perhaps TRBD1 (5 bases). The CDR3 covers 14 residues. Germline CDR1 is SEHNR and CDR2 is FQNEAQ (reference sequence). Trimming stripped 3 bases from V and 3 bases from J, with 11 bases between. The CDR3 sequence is CASSFNRRDTEAFF. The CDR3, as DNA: TGTGCCAGCAGCTTTAACAGGAGGGACACTGAAGCTTTCTTT.

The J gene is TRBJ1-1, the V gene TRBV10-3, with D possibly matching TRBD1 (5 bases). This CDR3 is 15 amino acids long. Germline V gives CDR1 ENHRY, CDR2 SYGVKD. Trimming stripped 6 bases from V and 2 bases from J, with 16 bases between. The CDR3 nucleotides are TGTGCCATCAGGGACCTGGGGCGAGGAAACACTGAAGCTTTCTTT. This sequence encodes CAIRDLGRGNTEAFF.

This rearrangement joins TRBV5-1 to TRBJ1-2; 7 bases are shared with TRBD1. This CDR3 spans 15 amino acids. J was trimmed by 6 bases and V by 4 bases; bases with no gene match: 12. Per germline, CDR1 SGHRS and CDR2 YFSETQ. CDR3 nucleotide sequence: TGCGCCAGCAGCCCATGGGACAGCAGGGCCGATGGCTACACCTTC. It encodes CASSPWDSRADGYTF. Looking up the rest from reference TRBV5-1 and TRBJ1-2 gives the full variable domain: KAGVTQTPRYLIKTRGQQVTLSCSPISGHRSVSWYQQTPGQGLQFLFEYFSETQRNKGNFPGRFSGRQFSNSRSEMNVSTLELGDSALYLCASSPWDSRADGYTFGSGTRLTVV.

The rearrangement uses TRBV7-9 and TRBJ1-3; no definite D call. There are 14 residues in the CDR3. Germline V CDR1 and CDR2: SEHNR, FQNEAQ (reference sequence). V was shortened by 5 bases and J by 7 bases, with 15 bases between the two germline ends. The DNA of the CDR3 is TGTGCCAGCAGCCCCCATGGCGGGTCCAACACCATATATTTT. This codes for CASSPHGGSNTIYF. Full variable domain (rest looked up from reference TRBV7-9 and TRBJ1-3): DTGVSQNPRHKITKRGQNVTFRCDPISEHNRLYWYRQTLGQGPEFLTYFQNEAQLEKSRLLSDRFSAERPKGSFSTLEIQRTEQGDSAMYLCASSPHGGSNTIYFGEGSWLTVV.

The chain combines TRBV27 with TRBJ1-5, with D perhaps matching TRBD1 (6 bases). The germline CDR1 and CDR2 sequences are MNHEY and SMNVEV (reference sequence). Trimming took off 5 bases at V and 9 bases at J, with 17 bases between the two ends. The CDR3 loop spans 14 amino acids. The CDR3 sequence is CASSRSRGQGPQHF. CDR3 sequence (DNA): TGTGCCAGCAGTCGATCCAGGGGTCAGGGGCCCCAGCATTTT.

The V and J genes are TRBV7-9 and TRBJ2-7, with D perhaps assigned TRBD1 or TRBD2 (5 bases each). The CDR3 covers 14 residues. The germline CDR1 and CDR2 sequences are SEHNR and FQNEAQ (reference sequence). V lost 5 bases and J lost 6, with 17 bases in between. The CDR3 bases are TGTGCCAGCAGCGCCACGGGACGGGTCTTCGAGCAGTACTTC. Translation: CASSATGRVFEQYF.

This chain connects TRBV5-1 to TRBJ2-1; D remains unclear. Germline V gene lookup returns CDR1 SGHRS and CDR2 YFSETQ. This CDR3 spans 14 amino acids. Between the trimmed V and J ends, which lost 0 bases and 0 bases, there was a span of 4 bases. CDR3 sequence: CASSLGPSYNEQFF. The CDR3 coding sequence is TGCGCCAGCAGCTTGGGGCCCTCCTACAATGAGCAGTTCTTC.

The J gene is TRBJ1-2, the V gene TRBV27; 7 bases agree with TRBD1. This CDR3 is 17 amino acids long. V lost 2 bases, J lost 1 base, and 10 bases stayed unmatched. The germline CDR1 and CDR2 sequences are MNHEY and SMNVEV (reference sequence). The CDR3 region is CASSLKVATGINYGYTF. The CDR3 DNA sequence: TGTGCCAGCAGTTTAAAGGTCGCGACAGGGATTAACTATGGCTACACCTTC.

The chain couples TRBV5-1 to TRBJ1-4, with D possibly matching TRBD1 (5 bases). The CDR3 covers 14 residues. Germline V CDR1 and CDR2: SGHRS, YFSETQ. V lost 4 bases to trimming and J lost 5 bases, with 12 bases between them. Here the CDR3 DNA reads TGCGCCAGCAGCGAGGGGCCATTAAATGAAAAACTGTTTTTT. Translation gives CASSEGPLNEKLFF.

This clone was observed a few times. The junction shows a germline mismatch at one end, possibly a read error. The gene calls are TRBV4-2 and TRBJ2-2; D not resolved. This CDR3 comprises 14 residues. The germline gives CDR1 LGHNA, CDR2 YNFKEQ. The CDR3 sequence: CASSEEWNTGELFF. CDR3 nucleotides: TGTGCCAGCAGCGAAGAGTGGAACACCGGGGAGCTGTTTTTT.

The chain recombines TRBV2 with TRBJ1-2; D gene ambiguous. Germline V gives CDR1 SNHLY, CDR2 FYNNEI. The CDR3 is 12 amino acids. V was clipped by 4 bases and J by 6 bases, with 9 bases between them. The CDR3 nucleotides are TGTGCCAGCAGTGTGCGGGTAGATGGCTACACCTTC. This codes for CASSVRVDGYTF.

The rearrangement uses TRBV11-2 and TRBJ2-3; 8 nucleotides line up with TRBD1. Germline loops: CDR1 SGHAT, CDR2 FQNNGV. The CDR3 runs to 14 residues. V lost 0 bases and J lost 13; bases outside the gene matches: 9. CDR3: CASSLDMVRQGKYF. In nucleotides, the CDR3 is TGTGCCAGCAGCTTAGATATGGTCCGACAGGGGAAGTATTTT. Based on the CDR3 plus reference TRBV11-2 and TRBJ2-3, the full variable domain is EAGVAQSPRYKIIEKRQSVAFWCNPISGHATLYWYQQILGQGPKLLIQFQNNGVVDDSQLPKDRFSAERLKGVDSTLKIQPAKLEDSAVYLCASSLDMVRQGKYFGPGTRLTVL.

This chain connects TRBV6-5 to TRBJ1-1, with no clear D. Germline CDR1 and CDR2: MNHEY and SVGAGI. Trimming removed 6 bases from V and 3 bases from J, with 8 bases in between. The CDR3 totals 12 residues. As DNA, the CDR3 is TGTGCCAGCAGGACCGGAGACACTGAAGCTTTCTTT. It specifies CASRTGDTEAFF.

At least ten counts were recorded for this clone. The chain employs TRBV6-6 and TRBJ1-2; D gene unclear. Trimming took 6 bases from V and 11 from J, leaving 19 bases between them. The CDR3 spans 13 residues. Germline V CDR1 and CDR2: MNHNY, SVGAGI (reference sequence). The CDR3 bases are TGTGCCAGCAGCTTCGACCCCCGTGGACGATACACCTTC. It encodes CASSFDPRGRYTF.

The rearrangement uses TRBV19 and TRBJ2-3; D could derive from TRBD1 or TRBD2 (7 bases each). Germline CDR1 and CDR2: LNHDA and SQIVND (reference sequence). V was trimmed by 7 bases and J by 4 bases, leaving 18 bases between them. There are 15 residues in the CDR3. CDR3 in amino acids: CASTRRSGGADTQYF. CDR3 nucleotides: TGTGCCAGTACCAGGAGGTCAGGGGGGGCAGATACGCAGTATTTT.

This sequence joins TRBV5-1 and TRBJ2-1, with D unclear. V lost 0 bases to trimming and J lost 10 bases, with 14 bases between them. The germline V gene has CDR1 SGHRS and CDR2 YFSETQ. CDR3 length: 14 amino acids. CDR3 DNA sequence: TGCGCCAGCAGCTTGGGTGGGAACCTGGTCGAGCAGTTCTTC. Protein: CASSLGGNLVEQFF.

The CDR3 region has the DNA TGTGCCACCAGTACAAGACAGACGGGCACTGAAGCTTTCTTT. Protein product: CATSTRQTGTEAFF. The V and J genes are TRBV15 and TRBJ1-1; perhaps TRBD1 as D (5 bases). The CDR3 consists of 14 residues. Deletions cut 6 bases from V and 4 bases from J, with 15 bases between. Per germline, CDR1 LNHNV and CDR2 YYDKDF (reference sequence).